A single sample is the source of the 25 T cell receptor beta chains below, sequenced in a study of shared T cell receptors in the human thymus. Produced via immunoSEQ multiplex PCR; TCRdb's table is partial and in-frame only. Of 700,000 to 750,000 clones in the sample, 70% to 90% are singletons; the top ten hold 0.0095% to 0.011%. The same data also went into a second study, on human thymus T cells.

Sequencing used thymocytes. Receptors originate from a girl under three years old with a congenital heart defect.

This clone was observed a few times. The chain employs TRBV2 and TRBJ2-7; a weak D match, TRBD1 (5 bases). Germline CDR1 and CDR2: SNHLY and FYNNEI. The CDR3 is 12 residues long. V lost 6 bases to trimming and J lost 3 bases, with 9 bases between them. The CDR3 loop is CASRDTDYEQYF. CDR3 nucleotides: TGTGCCAGCAGGGACACAGACTACGAGCAGTACTTC. The full variable domain, rest sourced from reference TRBV2 and TRBJ2-7, is EPEVTQTPSHQVTQMGQEVILRCVPISNHLYFYWYRQILGQKVEFLVSFYNNEISEKSEIFDDQFSVERPDGSNFTLKIRSTKLEDSAMYFCASRDTDYEQYFGPGTRLTVT.

The chain carries TRBV19 and TRBJ1-6; the D gene is possibly TRBD1 (6 bases). CDR1 is LNHDA, CDR2 SQIVND, per germline (reference sequence). CDR3 length equals 16 residues. Trimming cost V 3 bases and J 7 bases, with 16 bases left between them. The CDR3: CASSIGGLGANSPLHF. CDR3 coding DNA: TGTGCCAGTAGTATCGGGGGGCTGGGCGCGAATTCACCCCTCCACTTT.

The sample holds one count of this clone. The chain couples TRBV28 to TRBJ1-6; tentatively, D is TRBD1 (6 bases). There are 16 residues in the CDR3. Germline V gene data show CDR1 as MDHEN and CDR2 as SYDVKM. V lost 5 bases to trimming and J lost 2 bases, with 13 bases between them. CDR3 DNA sequence: TGTGCCAGCAGTCGGGCCCAGGGGCCCTATAATTCACCCCTCCACTTT. Translation gives CASSRAQGPYNSPLHF.

The V and J genes are TRBV5-5 and TRBJ2-3; TRBD2 matches at 9 bases. Per the germline V gene, CDR1 is SGHKS and CDR2 is YYEKEE (reference sequence). CDR3 length: 16 residues. Trimming cost V 0 bases and J 3 bases; bases outside gene matches: 5. The CDR3, as DNA: TGTGCCAGCAGCTTGGCGCCGGGACTAGCTACAGATACGCAGTATTTT. It translates to CASSLAPGLATDTQYF.

This sequence joins TRBV27 and TRBJ2-7, with a tentative D call TRBD2 (6 bases). Germline CDR1 and CDR2: MNHEY and SMNVEV (reference sequence). This CDR3 spans 11 amino acids. V gave up 3 bases and J gave up 6 bases, with 6 bases separating them. The DNA for the CDR3 is TGTGCCAGCAGTTTCGGGGGCGAGCAGTACTTC. Amino acid sequence: CASSFGGEQYF.

This sequence joins TRBV7-9 and TRBJ1-2; D ambiguous. Germline assignment: CDR1 SEHNR and CDR2 FQNEAQ (reference sequence). Trimming shortened V by 2 bases and J by 8 bases, and 15 bases separated the two germline ends. This CDR3 has 14 amino acids. The CDR3 is CASSLNLVGEGYTF. CDR3 sequence (DNA): TGTGCCAGCAGCTTAAATCTGGTCGGGGAGGGCTACACCTTC.

The V call is TRBV2, the J call TRBJ1-5; no firm D call. The CDR3 totals 14 residues. V was trimmed by 4 bases and J by 0 bases, leaving 7 bases between them. Germline loops: CDR1 SNHLY, CDR2 FYNNEI. CDR3 protein: CASSGQDSNQPQHF. The CDR3 DNA reads as TGTGCCAGCAGTGGACAAGATAGCAATCAGCCCCAGCATTTT.

CDR3 sequence (DNA): TGCGCCAGCAGTCCCCCGGGTACTTATAATTCACCCCTCCACTTT. This sequence encodes CASSPPGTYNSPLHF. V gene TRBV10-2 combines with J gene TRBJ1-6; D not resolved. The CDR3 has 15 amino acids. In germline, CDR1 is WSHSY, CDR2 SAAADI. The ends were cut back, 5 bases at V and 4 bases at J, with 12 bases in the middle.

The table lists this clone with a count of one. The J gene is TRBJ2-1, the V gene TRBV4-1, with 12 bases lining up with TRBD2. The trim removed 1 base at V and 11 bases at J, leaving 21 bases unmatched. The CDR3 is 20 residues long. Looked up from germline, CDR1 is MGHRA and CDR2 is YSYEKL. As DNA, the CDR3 is TGCGCCAGCAGCCAAGCTTTTTGGCTTACGTGTCTAGCGGGGGGGCCCAAGCAGTTCTTC. Protein sequence: CASSQAFWLTCLAGGPKQFF.

The chain couples TRBV19 to TRBJ2-7; TRBD1 aligns across 10 bases. This CDR3 contains 19 residues. The J segment lost 3 bases and the V segment lost 5 bases, leaving 19 bases of the junction unmatched. Germline V gene data show CDR1 as LNHDA and CDR2 as SQIVND (reference sequence). The CDR3 region is CASSFSTGGNYRAGYEQYF. The CDR3 DNA reads as TGTGCCAGTAGTTTCTCGACAGGGGGCAACTACCGAGCCGGCTACGAGCAGTACTTC.

The chain links TRBV6-5 to TRBJ2-1, with a possible D match to TRBD1 (6 bases). The CDR3 covers 13 residues. Trimming removed 5 bases at V and 14 bases at J, with 19 bases between. CDR1 is MNHEY, CDR2 SVGAGI, per germline. The CDR3 reads CASSTYRVRPEFF. The CDR3 coding sequence is TGTGCCAGCAGTACTTACAGGGTCAGGCCAGAGTTCTTC.

This clone has just a few counts. The rearrangement links TRBV7-3 to TRBJ2-7; TRBD1 might be the D (6 bases). Germline loops: CDR1 SGHTA, CDR2 FQGTGA. The CDR3 is 14 amino acids. Trimming took off 1 base at V and 2 bases at J, with 9 bases between the two ends. In DNA form, the CDR3 reads TGTGCCAGCAGCTTAAACGACAGGACCTACGAGCAGTACTTC. Its protein is CASSLNDRTYEQYF.

The gene calls are TRBV10-3 and TRBJ2-3; D remains unclear. The V and J ends lost 0 bases and 0 bases respectively, with 10 bases between them. This CDR3 region has 16 residues. Per the germline V gene, CDR1 is ENHRY and CDR2 is SYGVKD. CDR3 in DNA: TGTGCCATCAGTGAGTCTCCCTTTTCTAGCACAGATACGCAGTATTTT. Its protein is CAISESPFSSTDTQYF.

The chain uses TRBV4-1 and TRBJ2-1; 9 bases are shared with TRBD2. The length of the CDR3 is 17 residues. Trimming took 0 bases from V and 5 from J; bases not matched to a gene: 8. Germline-derived CDR1 and CDR2 are MGHRA and YSYEKL. The CDR3 nucleotides read TGCGCCAGCAGCCAAGATTCGGGGCGGGGGGGTGACAATGAGCAGTTCTTC. This gives the protein CASSQDSGRGGDNEQFF.

This clone was counted once. The chain employs TRBV27 and TRBJ1-6; possible D gene TRBD1, 6 bases. Trimming removed 5 bases at V and 3 bases at J, with 11 bases between. CDR1 MNHEY and CDR2 SMNVEV come from the germline V gene (reference sequence). The CDR3 extends over 15 amino acids. The CDR3 protein is CASSKQGFYNSPLHF. The CDR3 DNA reads as TGTGCCAGCAGTAAGCAGGGGTTCTATAATTCACCCCTCCACTTT.

This chain connects TRBV5-1 to TRBJ1-2; TRBD1 matches 7 bases. Germline trimming cut 5 bases from V and 3 bases from J; bases unmatched to any gene: 13. From germline, CDR1 is SGHRS and CDR2 YFSETQ. The CDR3 length is 16 residues. Written as DNA, the CDR3 is TGCGCCAGCAGATTCACCCACAGGGGTACGGACTATGGCTACACCTTC. The encoded protein is CASRFTHRGTDYGYTF.

Comment on this clone: The CDR3 carries no conserved terminal phenylalanine or tryptophan, so it likely arises from a read error. Because the CDR3's place on the DNA is in doubt, the DNA is left out and the CDR3 is given as listed by TCRdb. The CDR3 sequence: CSLGHPGQGAKV. The chain combines TRBV29-1 with TRBJ1-1; the tabulated D call, TRBD1, remains unverified against the DNA. Germline CDR1 is SQVTM and CDR2 is ANQGSEA. The CDR3 spans 12 residues, counting both ends.

The chain combines TRBV7-4 with TRBJ2-5, with TRBD2 matching 14 bases. The CDR3 loop spans 18 amino acids. Germline CDR1 is SGHVT and CDR2 is SQSDAQ. The junction had 10 bases not matched to a gene; V was cut back by 6 bases and J by 1 base. The CDR3 sequence: CASSMTSGGARSQETQYF. The CDR3, as DNA: TGTGCCAGCAGTATGACTAGCGGGGGGGCGCGCAGCCAAGAGACCCAGTACTTC.

This chain links TRBV5-6 with TRBJ1-5; 7 positions agree with TRBD1. The J segment lost 3 bases and the V segment lost 5 bases, leaving 5 bases of the junction unmatched. This CDR3 region has 14 residues. Per germline, CDR1 SGHDT and CDR2 YYEEEE. As DNA, the CDR3 is TGTGCCAGCAGTTCAGGGGGTTTCAATCAGCCCCAGCATTTT. This encodes CASSSGGFNQPQHF.

This clone was picked up one time. The chain employs TRBV27 and TRBJ2-7; perhaps TRBD2 as D (6 bases). CDR1 is MNHEY, CDR2 SMNVEV, per germline (reference sequence). There are 16 residues in the CDR3. Deletions cut 5 bases from V and 1 base from J, with 18 bases between. The CDR3 coding sequence is TGTGCCAGCAGTCCGGTCCGGAGGGACCGATCCTACGAGCAGTACTTC. This codes for CASSPVRRDRSYEQYF.

J is TRBJ1-2 and V is TRBV28; 12 positions match TRBD1. Germline lookup yields CDR1 MDHEN and CDR2 SYDVKM. This CDR3 region has 16 residues. V lost 6 bases, J lost 8 bases, and 13 bases stayed unmatched. CDR3 in DNA: TGTGCCAGCAGAAGATCCGGGACAGGGGGCGCTAAGGGCTACACCTTC. The encoded protein is CASRRSGTGGAKGYTF.

The chain carries TRBV14 and TRBJ1-2; D is unclear. Germline CDR1 reads SGHDN; CDR2 reads FVKESK. CDR3 length: 12 residues. V gave up 1 base and J gave up 8 bases, with 8 bases separating them. CDR3 coding DNA: TGTGCCAGCAGCCAAGGGCTCGGGGGCTACACCTTC. Translating gives CASSQGLGGYTF.

The V and J genes are TRBV2 and TRBJ1-2; TRBD1 matches 8 bases. V lost 0 bases and J lost 2; bases outside the gene matches: 14. This CDR3 has 19 amino acids. Per the germline V gene, CDR1 is SNHLY and CDR2 is FYNNEI. Here the CDR3 DNA reads TGTGCCAGCAGTGAAGCACCGCGGCGTGGGGGACAGGAGAACTATGGCTACACCTTC. This gives the protein CASSEAPRRGGQENYGYTF.

V is TRBV9 and J is TRBJ2-4, with 10 nucleotides matching TRBD2. Germline-derived CDR1 and CDR2 are SGDLS and YYNGEE. Trimming at V came to 0 bases and at J to 0 bases, leaving 6 bases not matched to a gene. The CDR3 has 18 amino acids. Here the CDR3 DNA reads TGTGCCAGCAGCGTAGACGAAGCGGGGGGGGTAGCCAAAAACATTCAGTACTTC. Its protein product is CASSVDEAGGVAKNIQYF.

V gene TRBV7-6 combines with J gene TRBJ1-2; D call uncertain. V lost 0 bases to trimming and J lost 10 bases, with 15 bases between them. Looked up from germline, CDR1 is SGHVS and CDR2 is FNYEAQ. The CDR3 spans 14 residues. The CDR3 DNA reads TGTGCCAGCAGCTTAGCGGGTCCTCGGGTGTCCTACACCTTC. Amino acids: CASSLAGPRVSYTF.